Reported below is one T cell receptor beta chain. cDNA came from roughly 0.53 to 1 ug RNA primed by random hexamers. Amplification of TCR beta CDR3 by immunoSEQ multiplex PCR spanned 54 Vbeta and 13 Jbeta. TCRdb used MiXCR to reprocess the immunoSEQ multiplex PCR reads, holding one entry per CDR3 protein. The top ten clones hold approximately 0.072% of a sample with some 260,000 distinct CDR3 sequences, around 93% of them seen once. The data were obtained in a study of CD8 T cells in Susac syndrome. The V gene lost 7 bases and the J gene lost 4 bases, with 13 bases spanning the gap. In germline, CDR1 is LNHDA, CDR2 SQIVND (reference sequence). The CDR3 sequence is 13 residues long. CD8+ and CD4+ T cells from blood underwent TCR beta sequencing. Relapsing-remitting disease, either stable or active, was present in the treatment-naive patients who were the multiple sclerosis controls. Negative isolation yielded the CD8+ and CD4+ T cells, while FACS enriched the TEMRA cells.

This sequence joins TRBV19 and TRBJ1-2, with TRBD1 as a possible D gene (6 bases). This clonotype was sampled from a human donor with multiple sclerosis. Material for sequencing was CD4+ T cells from PBMCs. The CDR3 here is CASNNRVGYGYTF. In nucleotides, the CDR3 is TGTGCCAGTAATAACAGGGTCGGCTATGGCTACACCTTC.